The 9 T cell receptor beta chains below all came from one sample that was sequenced in a study of T cells in Graves' hyperthyroidism and ophthalmopathy (dated by TCRdb to between 2018 and 2021). The library relied on multiplex PCR. Sequenced using an Illumina HiSeq 2000. Amplification of TCR beta CDR3 regions was carried out from RNA transcripts. The TCR CDR3 was subjected to a first round of RT-PCR using the HTBI primer set and the Qiagen OneStep RT-PCR kit. TCRdb itself trimmed the public reads at Q25 with fastp, ran MiXCR and retained productive beta chains. Every distinct CDR3 protein forms one entry, paired with its most common genes and DNA. For this sample there are around 660,000 distinct CDR3 sequences; less than 45% appear just once. More than 7% of the sample lies in the top ten. Sequencing input: peripheral blood or thyroid tissue (not recorded which). The receptors were sampled from an adult man with Graves' disease, either hyperthyroidism or ophthalmopathy (not recorded which).

As for this clonotype: A much larger clone differs by one base, so this may be a read error. The rearrangement links TRBV15 to TRBJ2-2; no clear D gene. The CDR3 runs 13 residues. Germline CDR1 reads LNHNV; CDR2 reads YYDKDF (reference sequence). V was pared by 5 bases and J by 6 bases, with 10 bases between. CDR3 residues: CATSLTRAGELFF. DNA for the CDR3: TGTGCCACCAGCCTGACCCGGGCCGGGGAGCTGTTTTTT.

Comments on this clonotype: One base away lies a much larger clone, so this may be a sequencing read error. This rearrangement joins TRBV7-9 to TRBJ2-7, with D possibly matching TRBD2 (5 bases). Germline V gene data show CDR1 as SEHNR and CDR2 as FQNEAQ (reference sequence). The CDR3 has 14 residues. The DNA for the CDR3 is TGTGCCAGCAGCTTAGGGTTGACGGGGTACGAGCACTACTTC. It yields the protein CASSLGLTGYEHYF.

With regard to this clonotype: This may arise from a read error, as a much more abundant clone is one base away. CDR3 region: CSANRGGTGQSPLYF. The CDR3 nucleotides read TGCAGTGCGAACAGAGGTGGGACAGGGCAGTCACCCCTCTACTTT. The chain links TRBV29-1 to TRBJ1-6; 9 bases align to TRBD1. The CDR3 covers 15 residues. Germline V gives CDR1 SQVTM, CDR2 ANQGSEA. The whole variable domain, remainder taken from reference TRBV29-1 and TRBJ1-6, is SAVISQKPSRDICQRGTSLTIQCQVDSQVTMMFWYRQQPGQSLTLIATANQGSEATYESGFVIDKFPISRPNLTFSTLTVSNMSPEDSSIYLCSANRGGTGQSPLYFGNGTRLTVT.

The V gene is TRBV19, the J gene TRBJ1-1; 10 nucleotides agree with TRBD1. Germline loops: CDR1 LNHDA, CDR2 SQIVND (reference sequence). The CDR3 extends over 15 amino acids. V was pared by 4 bases and J by 7 bases, with 9 bases of the junction left unmatched. CDR3 DNA: TGTGCCAGTAGTAGTCCCGGACAGGGGGAAGTTGAAGCTTTCTTT. This codes for CASSSPGQGEVEAFF.

This clonotype was detected a few times. The chain recombines TRBV6-5 with TRBJ1-2, with a weak D call TRBD1 (6 bases). V lost 0 bases to trimming and J lost 8 bases, with 13 bases between them. Germline V lookup: CDR1 MNHEY, CDR2 SVGAGI. The CDR3 has 14 residues. The CDR3 nucleotides read TGTGCCAGCAGTTACTCAACCCGCAGGGGAGGCTACACCTTC. Translated, it gives CASSYSTRRGGYTF.

This chain uses TRBV7-2 with TRBJ1-6; 7 nucleotides line up with TRBD1. This CDR3 region has 13 residues. Germline values: CDR1 SGHTA, CDR2 FQGNSA. V gave up 5 bases and J gave up 17 bases; unmatched junction bases: 12. This CDR3 reads CASSHWDSSPIHF. The CDR3 DNA sequence: TGTGCCAGCAGCCACTGGGACAGCTCCCCTATCCACTTT.

The chain recombines TRBV10-3 with TRBJ2-7; 8 bases line up with TRBD1. Unmatched junction bases numbered 8, after V lost 4 bases and J lost 6 bases. Germline CDR1 reads ENHRY; CDR2 reads SYGVKD. The CDR3 is 14 amino acids. This chain's CDR3 is CAISAPGQEGEQYF. DNA of the CDR3: TGTGCCATCAGTGCACCGGGACAGGAGGGCGAGCAGTACTTC.

There are a few counts of this clonotype. The V call is TRBV29-1, the J call TRBJ1-2; the D gene is possibly TRBD1 (6 bases). V shed 6 bases and J shed 6 bases, with 17 bases lying between them. This CDR3 region has 13 residues. Germline loops: CDR1 SQVTM, CDR2 ANQGSEA. CDR3 loop: CSVGTGGQDGYTF. DNA of the CDR3: TGCAGCGTGGGAACGGGGGGCCAGGATGGCTACACCTTC.

Regarding this clonotype: This could be a read error, since a much larger clone is one nucleotide away. Here the CDR3 DNA reads TGTGCCACCAGTGGGGCAGGGCAAGGCGAGCAGTACTTC. This encodes CATSGAGQGEQYF. V is TRBV24-1 and J is TRBJ2-7; possibly TRBD1 for D (5 bases). Germline V gene data show CDR1 as KGHDR and CDR2 as SFDVKD. The CDR3 spans 13 residues. V dropped 5 bases and J dropped 6 bases, with 13 bases sitting between them.